This T cell receptor beta chain was recovered during a study of T cell responses to AZD1222 COVID-19 vaccine. In the study overall: Pooled together were second doses at about 4 or about 12 weeks.

Assay: immunoSEQ multiplex PCR; the TCRdb copy retains only in-frame clones and omits some. The sample contains 67,000 or so clones, roughly 84% of which appear only once. There are 15 residues in the CDR3. The V gene's germline CDR1 is SGHDT and CDR2 YYEEEE. With 4 bases removed from V and 1 base from J, the gap between germline ends came to 14 bases. The material was peripheral blood, obtained on day 0 of AZD1222 vaccination. This receptor was identified in an adult in good health. The V call is TRBV5-6, the J call TRBJ1-1; D possibly corresponds to TRBD1 (6 bases). DNA for the CDR3: TGTGCCAGCAGCAGGGGGGGCAGGGAGAACACTGAAGCTTTCTTT. Translating gives CASSRGGRENTEAFF.